This TCR beta chain was found in a study of beta chain features in type 1 diabetes. V lost 6 bases, J lost 6 bases, and 12 bases stayed unmatched. The CDR3 totals 16 residues. Germline V gene data show CDR1 as MDHEN and CDR2 as SYDVKM. Remarks on this clone: Its specificity is not known.

TCRB transcripts that were expressed got sequenced, as all of the isolated RNA had been reverse transcribed. Sequencing used immunoSEQ multiplex PCR; TCRdb keeps in-frame clones, though not all of them. The data show about 190,000 clones, 6% to 9% seen once. Whole-study findings and limits: Patients with Type 1 diabetes showed moderately but significantly shorter TCRB CDR3s in all four CD4+ subsets.

The material sequenced was central memory CD4+ T cells from blood. This sequence joins TRBV28 and TRBJ2-1; TRBD2 matches at 9 bases. The receptor comes from a young man with type 1 diabetes. CDR3 region: CASSPPLAGILNEQFF. The CDR3 bases are TGTGCCAGCAGCCCACCCCTAGCGGGGATTCTCAATGAGCAGTTCTTC.